The 15 T cell receptor beta chains below come from one sample, sequenced in a study of blood T cell repertoires in COVID-19 (dated by TCRdb to 2020 to 2021). Receptors were amplified or captured by the immunoSEQ multiplex PCR assay. Entries here come from immuneACCESS through TCRdb and include only in-frame sequences with V and J called. Some clones fail to appear in such tables; in the studies checked, an unresolved V gene covers under half of the shortfall, and the cause of the remainder is unknown. The table for this sample lists 110,000 to 150,000 clones; roughly 85% of them were counted only once. The ten most abundant clones make up 4.3% of the sample. Sample: PBMCs or T cells enriched from blood (not recorded which). Source of these receptors: a man aged 50 to 60 who had recovered from COVID-19.

V and J are TRBV6-5 and TRBJ1-6, with D possibly being TRBD1 (5 bases). The CDR3 has 16 amino acids. V was clipped by 0 bases and J by 7 bases, with 13 bases between them. Looked up from germline, CDR1 is MNHEY and CDR2 is SVGAGI. CDR3 sequence reads: CASSYSISRENSPLHF. DNA for the CDR3: TGTGCCAGCAGTTACTCGATTTCCAGGGAAAATTCACCCCTCCACTTT.

The V and J genes are TRBV7-9 and TRBJ1-2, with D tentatively TRBD1 (5 bases). The germline gives CDR1 SEHNR, CDR2 FQNEAQ (reference sequence). V lost 1 base to trimming and J lost 7 bases, with 13 bases between them. The CDR3 spans 14 residues. The CDR3 region is CASSLVRGNGGYTF. Here the CDR3 DNA reads TGTGCCAGCAGCTTAGTCCGGGGGAATGGTGGCTACACCTTC.

The V call is TRBV7-8, the J call TRBJ1-5, with no clear D. Between the trimmed V and J ends, which lost 1 base and 6 bases, there was a span of 16 bases. This CDR3 is built from 16 residues. Germline CDR1 SGHVS, CDR2 FQNEAQ. This CDR3 reads CASSLGGGGIGQPQHF. The CDR3 nucleotides read TGTGCCAGCAGCTTAGGGGGTGGAGGGATTGGTCAGCCCCAGCATTTT.

The chain recombines TRBV27 with TRBJ2-2; TRBD1 aligns across 9 bases. CDR3 size: 19 residues. Trimming at V came to 4 bases and at J to 5 bases, leaving 17 bases not matched to a gene. Germline CDR1 is MNHEY and CDR2 is SMNVEV (reference sequence). The DNA of the CDR3 is TGTGCCAGCAGTTCCGGACAGGGGAGGGATTTTTTATCGACCGGGGAGCTGTTTTTT. Encoded protein: CASSSGQGRDFLSTGELFF.

The DNA for the CDR3 is TGTGCCAGCAGTTACTCCAGGACAGCCTACGAGCAGTACTTC. Its translation: CASSYSRTAYEQYF. V is TRBV6-5 and J is TRBJ2-7; weak D call: TRBD1 (6 bases). This CDR3 comprises 14 residues. V was trimmed by 0 bases and J by 2 bases, leaving 8 bases between them. CDR1 is MNHEY and CDR2 is SVGAGI in the germline V gene.

This chain uses TRBV15 with TRBJ1-4; D is unclear. Germline lookup yields CDR1 LNHNV and CDR2 YYDKDF (reference sequence). V lost 0 bases, J lost 0 bases, and 11 bases lay in between. The CDR3 spans 17 residues. The CDR3 DNA is TGTGCCACCAGCAGAGATGTAGTAGGAGCAACTAATGAAAAACTGTTTTTT. Its translation: CATSRDVVGATNEKLFF. The variable domain in full, with the rest retrieved from reference TRBV15 and TRBJ1-4, is DAMVIQNPRYQVTQFGKPVTLSCSQTLNHNVMYWYQQKSSQAPKLLFHYYDKDFNNEADTPDNFQSRRPNTSFCFLDIRSPGLGDTAMYLCATSRDVVGATNEKLFFGSGTQLSVL.

The chain recombines TRBV6-6 with TRBJ2-7; TRBD1 is a possible D gene (6 bases). Germline V gene data show CDR1 as MNHNY and CDR2 as SVGAGI (reference sequence). V was cut by 2 bases and J by 4 bases, with 12 bases left in between. The CDR3 is made up of 14 amino acids. The CDR3 DNA follows: TGTGCCAGCAGTTACAGAATTCAGGGGTACGAGCAGTACTTC. Translating it yields CASSYRIQGYEQYF.

This rearrangement joins TRBV7-3 to TRBJ2-5, with 8 bases matching TRBD1. The V gene end was trimmed by 1 base and the J gene end by 4 bases; junction bases not matched to a gene: 2. The CDR3 is 14 amino acids. Germline CDR1 reads SGHTA; CDR2 reads FQGTGA. The DNA of the CDR3 is TGTGCCAGCAGCTTAATCGGACAGGGAGAGACCCAGTACTTC. Translating it yields CASSLIGQGETQYF.

The chain joins TRBV12-5 to TRBJ1-5, with D perhaps TRBD1 (5 bases). The V gene's germline CDR1 is LGHNT and CDR2 FRNRAP. There are 17 residues in the CDR3. Trimming removed 2 bases from V and 0 bases from J, with 14 bases in between. The CDR3 is CASGLPRPTDSNQPQHF. The CDR3 DNA is TGTGCTAGTGGTTTGCCCCGACCGACAGATAGCAATCAGCCCCAGCATTTT.

V gene TRBV2 combines with J gene TRBJ2-3; the match to TRBD1 covers 8 bases. V shed 7 bases and J 2 bases; nucleotides not matched to a gene: 5. CDR1 and CDR2 from the germline V gene are SNHLY and FYNNEI. This CDR3 has 14 amino acids. CDR3: CASKRTGPTDTQYF. CDR3 bases: TGTGCCAGCAAACGGACAGGGCCCACAGATACGCAGTATTTT. The complete variable domain, with remaining parts taken from reference TRBV2 and TRBJ2-3, reads EPEVTQTPSHQVTQMGQEVILRCVPISNHLYFYWYRQILGQKVEFLVSFYNNEISEKSEIFDDQFSVERPDGSNFTLKIRSTKLEDSAMYFCASKRTGPTDTQYFGPGTRLTVL.

With regard to this clone: Other DNA sequences in the same sample also yield this CDR3. This chain links TRBV18 with TRBJ2-5, with D perhaps TRBD2 (5 bases). CDR1 is KGHSH, CDR2 LQKENI, per germline. The CDR3 is 13 residues long. The ends were cut back, 3 bases at V and 2 bases at J, with 7 bases in the middle. CDR3 DNA sequence: TGTGCCAGCTCACCCGGACTGCAAGAGACCCAGTACTTC. Residues: CASSPGLQETQYF.

The V call is TRBV5-1, the J call TRBJ2-7, with no clear D. The CDR3 consists of 15 residues. V was trimmed by 4 bases and J by 1 base, leaving 15 bases between them. Per germline, CDR1 SGHRS and CDR2 YFSETQ. The CDR3 DNA reads TGCGCCAGCAGCCTGTCCTTTCGAGAGTCCTACGAGCAGTACTTC. It yields the protein CASSLSFRESYEQYF.

V usage is TRBV4-3 and J usage is TRBJ2-5; 10 nucleotides agree with TRBD1. The CDR3 runs to 15 residues. V lost 1 base and J lost 5; bases outside the gene matches: 4. Germline CDR1 is LGHNA and CDR2 is YSLEER. This chain's CDR3 is CASSQAGQGSETQYF. In nucleotides, the CDR3 is TGCGCCAGCAGCCAAGCGGGACAGGGGAGCGAGACCCAGTACTTC.

The rearrangement links TRBV9 to TRBJ1-1, with a possible D match to TRBD1 (6 bases). The V and J ends lost 0 bases and 7 bases respectively, with 19 bases between them. The CDR3 has 16 amino acids. The germline gives CDR1 SGDLS, CDR2 YYNGEE. The CDR3 nucleotides read TGTGCCAGCAGCGTAGCTGAGGGCACGACACAGGGTGAAGCTTTCTTT. It yields the protein CASSVAEGTTQGEAFF.

This clone showed up just once. This chain uses TRBV24-1 with TRBJ1-1; 9 bases are shared with TRBD1. The germline V gene encodes CDR1 KGHDR and CDR2 SFDVKD. CDR3 length: 13 residues. Losses at the gene ends were 7 bases for V and 4 bases for J; bases not matched to a gene: 3. The CDR3 DNA follows: TGTGCCACCAGAAGGACAGGGGTCACTGAAGCTTTCTTT. Translation gives CATRRTGVTEAFF.